Listed here are 18 T cell receptor beta chains from one sample, sequenced in a study of T cell changes during pregnancy in multiple sclerosis. Only in-frame clones appear in the TCRdb table, and some are missing; sequencing was by immunoSEQ multiplex PCR. The top ten hold around 4.1% of the sample, which has approximately 88,000 clones, approximately 95% seen once. Sequences were derived from peripheral blood, sampled in the first trimester of pregnancy. The receptor source for this set is a female donor with multiple sclerosis, enrolled in a pregnancy study.

The chain has TRBV30 and TRBJ1-1; D ambiguous. CDR1 is GTSNPN, CDR2 SVGIG, per germline (reference sequence). Trimming took off 4 bases at V and 7 bases at J, with 13 bases between the two ends. The CDR3 extends over 12 amino acids. The CDR3 nucleotides read TGTGCCTGGATCGTTAGAGGTTTTGAAGCTTTCTTT. Protein: CAWIVRGFEAFF. The complete variable domain, with remaining parts taken from reference TRBV30 and TRBJ1-1, reads SQTIHQWPATLVQPVGSPLSLECTVEGTSNPNLYWYRQAAGRGLQLLFYSVGIGQISSEVPQNLSASRPQDRQFILSSKKLLLSDSGFYLCAWIVRGFEAFFGQGTRLTVV.

The chain has TRBV4-1 and TRBJ1-2; 7 bases are a match to TRBD1. The CDR3 extends over 14 amino acids. The J segment lost 8 bases and the V segment lost 3 bases, leaving 9 bases of the junction unmatched. Per the germline V gene, CDR1 is MGHRA and CDR2 is YSYEKL. CDR3 bases: TGCGCCAGCAGCCAGACCGGGACAGCCAAGGGCTACACCTTC. This sequence encodes CASSQTGTAKGYTF.

CDR3 in DNA: TGTGCCAGCTCACCTCAGCAGGGGGTATGGAACACTGAAGCTTTCTTT. Translated: CASSPQQGVWNTEAFF. This sequence joins TRBV18 and TRBJ1-1, with TRBD1 matching 7 bases. CDR3 length: 16 amino acids. Trimming took 3 bases from V and 1 from J; bases not matched to a gene: 8. Germline V gene sequence: CDR1 KGHSH, CDR2 LQKENI.

V gene TRBV6-5 combines with J gene TRBJ1-1; 8 bases map to TRBD1. The germline CDR1 and CDR2 sequences are MNHEY and SVGAGI. CDR3 size: 12 residues. The trim removed 7 bases at V and 4 bases at J, leaving 2 bases unmatched. Here the CDR3 reads CASKTGGTEAFF. DNA for the CDR3: TGTGCCAGCAAAACAGGGGGCACTGAAGCTTTCTTT.

This clone was seen only a few times. The J gene is TRBJ1-1, the V gene TRBV6-5; no firm D call. The CDR3 extends over 13 amino acids. V was shortened by 0 bases and J by 5 bases, with 7 bases between the two germline ends. The V gene's germline CDR1 is MNHEY and CDR2 SVGAGI. This CDR3 reads CASSYSSLTEAFF. The CDR3 nucleotides read TGTGCCAGCAGTTACTCCTCCTTAACTGAAGCTTTCTTT.

The chain joins TRBV30 to TRBJ2-3; 8 bases fit TRBD2. Trimming at V came to 5 bases and at J to 4 bases, leaving 5 bases not matched to a gene. This CDR3 contains 13 residues. Per the germline V gene, CDR1 is GTSNPN and CDR2 is SVGIG (reference sequence). CDR3 DNA: TGTGCCTGGGAGACGGGGGGGCCAGATACGCAGTATTTT. Encoded protein: CAWETGGPDTQYF.

The V and J genes are TRBV2 and TRBJ1-5; unclear D gene. The CDR3 runs 13 residues. Germline values: CDR1 SNHLY, CDR2 FYNNEI. V was clipped by 6 bases and J by 4 bases, with 10 bases between them. The CDR3 loop reads CASSTDGNQPQHF. In DNA form, the CDR3 reads TGTGCCAGCAGCACCGACGGGAATCAGCCCCAGCATTTT.

A single count supports this clone. V is TRBV5-1 and J is TRBJ2-5; tentatively, D is TRBD2 (5 bases). Trimming removed 0 bases from V and 5 bases from J, with 14 bases in between. The V gene's germline CDR1 is SGHRS and CDR2 YFSETQ. This CDR3 contains 15 residues. The CDR3 is CASSLEADPAETQYF. The DNA for the CDR3 is TGCGCCAGCAGCTTGGAAGCGGACCCGGCGGAGACCCAGTACTTC.

This chain uses TRBV2 with TRBJ2-5, with a weak D call TRBD1 (5 bases). The CDR3 is made up of 14 amino acids. Between the trimmed V and J ends, which lost 0 bases and 7 bases, there was a span of 12 bases. Germline lookup yields CDR1 SNHLY and CDR2 FYNNEI. The CDR3 spells CASSEAVSGATQYF. The CDR3 coding sequence is TGTGCCAGCAGTGAAGCCGTGAGTGGGGCGACCCAGTACTTC.

The chain carries TRBV18 and TRBJ1-3; D may be TRBD1 (6 bases). The CDR3 contains 16 residues. V lost 5 bases and J lost 1, with 15 bases in between. Germline V gene lookup returns CDR1 KGHSH and CDR2 LQKENI. The CDR3 coding sequence is TGTGCCAGCTCATCGAGCGACAGGCCATCTGGAAACACCATATATTTT. Its protein product is CASSSSDRPSGNTIYF.

V usage is TRBV5-1 and J usage is TRBJ2-1, with 7 positions matching TRBD2. The CDR3 runs 15 residues. The germline V gene encodes CDR1 SGHRS and CDR2 YFSETQ. J lost 7 bases, V lost 0 bases, and 7 bases had no gene match. CDR3 region: CASSLGLPAGNEQFF. The DNA of the CDR3 is TGCGCCAGCAGCTTGGGCCTTCCAGCGGGGAATGAGCAGTTCTTC.

This clone was detected once. V usage is TRBV7-3 and J usage is TRBJ2-1; 11 bases agree with TRBD2. With 0 bases clipped from V and 0 bases from J, the junction kept 10 bases outside the gene matches. CDR3 length: 20 residues. Germline V gene lookup returns CDR1 SGHTA and CDR2 FQGTGA. The CDR3 coding sequence is TGTGCCAGCAGCTTAACGGGGCTAGCGGGGGGCCTCAGCTCCTACAATGAGCAGTTCTTC. Translated, it gives CASSLTGLAGGLSSYNEQFF.

This chain links TRBV5-1 with TRBJ1-2; D possibly corresponds to TRBD1 (5 bases). V was shortened by 2 bases and J by 2 bases, with 10 bases between the two germline ends. This CDR3 comprises 14 residues. The germline V gene encodes CDR1 SGHRS and CDR2 YFSETQ. CDR3 sequence reads: CASSFMTENYGYTF. CDR3 DNA: TGCGCCAGCAGCTTCATGACAGAGAACTATGGCTACACCTTC.

The gene calls are TRBV5-1 and TRBJ2-3; 8 nucleotides align to TRBD2. Germline CDR1 is SGHRS and CDR2 is YFSETQ. V trimming: 5 bases; J trimming: 3 bases; junction bases outside the gene matches: 11. There are 16 residues in the CDR3. CDR3 sequence (DNA): TGCGCCAGCAGTGATAAAGGCGGGGGGAGAACAGATACGCAGTATTTT. Translating gives CASSDKGGGRTDTQYF.

This chain connects TRBV14 to TRBJ1-1; D is ambiguous. V lost 4 bases, J lost 1 base, and 7 bases lay in between. The CDR3 spans 13 residues. CDR1 and CDR2 (germline): SGHDN, FVKESK. This chain's CDR3 is CASSPWQNTEAFF. CDR3 coding DNA: TGTGCCAGCAGCCCCTGGCAGAACACTGAAGCTTTCTTT.

The V call is TRBV9, the J call TRBJ2-7; 10 nucleotides agree with TRBD1. This CDR3 comprises 14 residues. V dropped 4 bases and J dropped 4; count of bases not matched to a gene: 5. Germline V gene data show CDR1 as SGDLS and CDR2 as YYNGEE. CDR3 bases: TGTGCCAGCAGCATACGGGGACAGGGGTACGAGCAGTACTTC. Protein product: CASSIRGQGYEQYF.

The J gene is TRBJ2-5, the V gene TRBV4-1, with D possibly being TRBD2 (6 bases). The germline CDR1 and CDR2 sequences are MGHRA and YSYEKL. Trimming removed 1 base at V and 3 bases at J, with 12 bases between. This CDR3 contains 15 residues. CDR3 protein: CASSQGGGEEETQYF. Written as DNA, the CDR3 is TGCGCCAGCAGCCAAGGAGGCGGGGAGGAAGAGACCCAGTACTTC.

The rearrangement joins TRBV6-6 to TRBJ2-5; possible D gene TRBD1, 6 bases. The ends were cut back, 5 bases at V and 4 bases at J, with 17 bases in the middle. The CDR3 contains 15 residues. Germline CDR1 is MNHNY and CDR2 is SVGAGI (reference sequence). This CDR3 reads CASSLDRQSGETQYF. CDR3 in DNA: TGTGCCAGCAGTCTGGACAGACAGTCGGGAGAGACCCAGTACTTC.